The 3 T cell receptor beta chains listed next were all sequenced from one sample in a study of T cells in Graves' hyperthyroidism and ophthalmopathy. The CDR3 regions of TCR beta were amplified from RNA transcripts. Carried out on the TCR CDR3, a first-round RT-PCR used the HTBI primer set. Each CDR3 protein is one row after TCRdb ran MiXCR on the multiplex PCR reads. The data hold around 570,000 distinct CDR3 sequences, with approximately 20% observed a single time. Sequenced: blood. The receptors originated from a man in his forties with Graves' ophthalmopathy.

The chain is built from TRBV6-1 and TRBJ2-2; D is unresolved. V shed 7 bases and J shed 1 base, with 10 bases lying between them. CDR1 MNHNS and CDR2 SASEGT come from the germline V gene. This CDR3 comprises 14 residues. CDR3 protein: CASTQGRNTGELFF. CDR3 nucleotides: TGTGCCAGCACCCAAGGCAGGAACACCGGGGAGCTGTTTTTT.

The rearrangement links TRBV6-2 or TRBV6-3 to TRBJ1-2; 7 bases map to TRBD1. This CDR3 contains 12 residues. Germline V gene data show CDR1 as MNHEY and CDR2 as SVGEGT. V gave up 10 bases and J gave up 5 bases; unmatched junction bases: 7. The CDR3 protein is CATQQGRYGYTF. CDR3 sequence (DNA): TGTGCCACCCAACAGGGGCGGTATGGCTACACCTTC.

This clonotype was seen many times. The chain has TRBV30 and TRBJ1-5; no definite D call. V lost 2 bases, J lost 11 bases, and 16 bases lay in between. The CDR3 runs 13 residues. Germline values: CDR1 GTSNPN, CDR2 SVGIG (reference sequence). The CDR3, as DNA: TGTGCCTGGAGTCACCTGCCCCGGGGAGCCCAGCATTTT. Protein product: CAWSHLPRGAQHF. Based on the CDR3 plus reference TRBV30 and TRBJ1-5, the full variable domain is SQTIHQWPATLVQPVGSPLSLECTVEGTSNPNLYWYRQAAGRGLQLLFYSVGIGQISSEVPQNLSASRPQDRQFILSSKKLLLSDSGFYLCAWSHLPRGAQHFGDGTRLSIL.